One and the same sample provided the 29 T cell receptor beta chains below, sequenced in a study of blood T cell repertoires in COVID-19. Sequencing used immunoSEQ multiplex PCR; TCRdb keeps in-frame clones, though not all of them. The table records roughly 160,000 clones, 85% to 95% of them present only once. Sequencing used peripheral blood. Source of these receptors: a man in his forties or fifties with acute or convalescent COVID-19.

The chain combines TRBV15 with TRBJ1-5; 9 nucleotides align to TRBD1. V dropped 4 bases and J dropped 0; count of bases not matched to a gene: 10. The CDR3 extends over 18 amino acids. Germline V lookup: CDR1 LNHNV, CDR2 YYDKDF (reference sequence). CDR3 sequence reads: CATSTTAGTGYSNQPQHF. Written as DNA, the CDR3 is TGTGCCACCAGCACCACAGCCGGGACAGGGTATAGCAATCAGCCCCAGCATTTT.

The chain uses TRBV27 and TRBJ2-5, with a tentative D call TRBD2 (5 bases). Trimming stripped 4 bases from V and 1 base from J, with 13 bases between. The germline CDR1 and CDR2 sequences are MNHEY and SMNVEV (reference sequence). This CDR3 is 15 amino acids long. The CDR3 DNA reads as TGTGCCAGCAGTTCCGGATCCGAGGGCCAAGAGACCCAGTACTTC. This encodes CASSSGSEGQETQYF.

V gene TRBV12-3 or TRBV12-4 combines with J gene TRBJ1-5, with D uncertain. The V end was cut by 0 bases, the J end by 9 bases, with 9 bases between. The CDR3 contains 13 residues. This CDR3 reads CASSLAMGRPQHF. CDR3 in DNA: TGTGCCAGCAGTTTAGCGATGGGGAGGCCCCAGCATTTT.

This rearrangement joins TRBV5-4 to TRBJ2-3, with 10 bases that match TRBD2. The germline V gene has CDR1 SGHNT and CDR2 YYREEE (reference sequence). Unmatched junction bases numbered 13, after V lost 3 bases and J lost 6 bases. The CDR3 extends over 17 amino acids. DNA for the CDR3: TGTGCCAGCAGCTCCGGCTTGGGAGCGGGGGGGCCGGATACGCAGTATTTT. Its translation is CASSSGLGAGGPDTQYF.

The chain links TRBV6-5 to TRBJ1-4; D may be TRBD1 (6 bases). Germline CDR1 MNHEY, CDR2 SVGAGI. The ends were cut back, 5 bases at V and 0 bases at J, with 10 bases in the middle. The CDR3 length is 15 residues. The CDR3 coding sequence is TGTGCCAGCAGTCAAAGGACAGCAACTAATGAAAAACTGTTTTTT. Its translation is CASSQRTATNEKLFF.

This sequence joins TRBV6-2 or TRBV6-3 and TRBJ2-7, with 7 bases matching TRBD2. CDR1 and CDR2 (germline): MNHEY, SVGEGT. V dropped 6 bases and J dropped 0; count of bases not matched to a gene: 2. This CDR3 is 13 amino acids long. CDR3 bases: TGTGCCAGCAGCCGGGACTACTCCTACGAGCAGTACTTC. Encoded protein: CASSRDYSYEQYF.

The J gene is TRBJ2-3, the V gene TRBV28, with 9 bases aligning to TRBD1. Per germline, CDR1 MDHEN and CDR2 SYDVKM. The V and J ends lost 3 bases and 4 bases, in that order; junction bases with no gene match: 5. This CDR3 region has 15 residues. The chain's CDR3 is CASSLRQGVADTQYF. For the CDR3, the DNA is TGTGCCAGCAGTTTGCGACAGGGGGTTGCAGATACGCAGTATTTT.

V and J are TRBV6-2 or TRBV6-3 and TRBJ1-5; TRBD1 matches 7 bases. Germline CDR1 MNHEY, CDR2 SVGEGT. The CDR3 is made up of 15 amino acids. J lost 3 bases, V lost 4 bases, and 6 bases had no gene match. CDR3 region: CASSSPGTVNQPQHF. For the CDR3, the DNA is TGTGCCAGCAGTTCCCCCGGGACAGTCAATCAGCCCCAGCATTTT.

J is TRBJ1-6 and V is TRBV6-2 or TRBV6-3; 7 bases fit TRBD1. V was pared by 5 bases and J by 10 bases, with 11 bases of the junction left unmatched. The germline CDR1 and CDR2 sequences are MNHEY and SVGEGT. This CDR3 region has 15 residues. This chain's CDR3 is CASSPDRVRGSPLHF. CDR3 nucleotides: TGTGCCAGCAGTCCCGACAGGGTAAGAGGATCACCCCTCCACTTT.

This clone has a single count. This chain joins TRBV4-1 and TRBJ2-1; D might be TRBD2 (7 bases). The germline V gene has CDR1 MGHRA and CDR2 YSYEKL. V was trimmed by 4 bases and J by 4 bases, leaving 14 bases between them. The CDR3 consists of 15 residues. CDR3 nucleotides: TGCGCCAGCAGCCCATGGGGGGGGGCGTACAATGAGCAGTTCTTC. This encodes CASSPWGGAYNEQFF.

This clone was detected once. The chain carries TRBV28 and TRBJ1-2; no reliable D call. The CDR3 consists of 13 residues. Germline CDR1 MDHEN, CDR2 SYDVKM. Trimming stripped 4 bases from V and 3 bases from J, with 9 bases between. The CDR3 sequence is CASSSNGHYGYTF. Here the CDR3 DNA reads TGTGCCAGCAGTTCCAACGGTCACTATGGCTACACCTTC.

Here the CDR3 reads CASSVAGIDEQFF. The DNA of the CDR3 is TGTGCCAGCAGCGTTGCAGGTATTGATGAGCAGTTCTTC. The chain links TRBV11-1 to TRBJ2-1; D ambiguous. Trimming stripped 5 bases from V and 8 bases from J, with 13 bases between. Germline loops: CDR1 SGHAT, CDR2 FQDESV (reference sequence). The CDR3 totals 13 residues.

This sequence joins TRBV28 and TRBJ2-5; D perhaps matches TRBD1 (5 bases). This CDR3 comprises 12 residues. Trimming cost V 8 bases and J 4 bases, with 11 bases left between them. Germline values: CDR1 MDHEN, CDR2 SYDVKM. The CDR3 DNA is TGTGCCAGCGGTGGGGCAAGAGAGACCCAGTACTTC. This gives the protein CASGGARETQYF.

The CDR3 DNA sequence: TGTGCCAGCAGCACCCCTGGGTTAATTTCCGGGACAGGAGTCTATAGCAATCAGCCCCAGCATTTT. This sequence encodes CASSTPGLISGTGVYSNQPQHF. The chain links TRBV21-1 to TRBJ1-5; the table's TRBD1 call for D was not verified on the DNA. TRBV21-1 is a listed pseudogene. This CDR3 contains 22 residues.

The chain joins TRBV29-1 to TRBJ2-7; 9 bases align to TRBD1. The germline gives CDR1 SQVTM, CDR2 ANQGSEA. The CDR3 has 14 residues. The J segment lost 4 bases and the V segment lost 0 bases, leaving 4 bases of the junction unmatched. Here the CDR3 DNA reads TGCAGCGTTGAAGATGAACAGGGGGCGTACGAGCAGTACTTC. Translating it yields CSVEDEQGAYEQYF.

This clone was seen a handful of times. V is TRBV27 and J is TRBJ1-2; TRBD1 agrees at 7 bases. CDR1 MNHEY and CDR2 SMNVEV come from the germline V gene (reference sequence). V lost 6 bases and J lost 1; bases outside the gene matches: 5. This CDR3 contains 14 residues. The CDR3 DNA follows: TGTGCCAGCAGAAGACAGGGACATAACTATGGCTACACCTTC. It translates to CASRRQGHNYGYTF.

The chain combines TRBV7-9 with TRBJ1-5; 12 positions match TRBD1. Losses at the gene ends were 5 bases for V and 3 bases for J; bases not matched to a gene: 2. Looked up from germline, CDR1 is SEHNR and CDR2 is FQNEAQ (reference sequence). The CDR3 runs to 15 residues. CDR3: CASSPGQGANQPQHF. The CDR3 nucleotides are TGTGCCAGCAGCCCGGGACAGGGGGCCAATCAGCCCCAGCATTTT.

The chain has TRBV18 and TRBJ2-1; 14 positions agree with TRBD2. V trimming: 6 bases; J trimming: 3 bases; junction bases outside the gene matches: 7. CDR3 length: 17 amino acids. Germline CDR1 and CDR2: KGHSH and LQKENI. The CDR3 coding sequence is TGTGCCAGCTCGTCGACTAGCGGGGGGGCCGTCTACAATGAGCAGTTCTTC. It is translated as CASSSTSGGAVYNEQFF.

The rearrangement links TRBV5-4 to TRBJ2-3; 12 nucleotides match TRBD2. J gave up 3 bases and V 5 bases, and 7 bases lay outside the gene matches. The CDR3 loop spans 16 amino acids. Per the germline V gene, CDR1 is SGHNT and CDR2 is YYREEE (reference sequence). The CDR3 spells CASRLALAGGTDTQYF. The CDR3, as DNA: TGTGCCAGCAGACTCGCACTAGCGGGAGGAACAGATACGCAGTATTTT.

J is TRBJ1-5 and V is TRBV18; 9 bases are shared with TRBD1. The CDR3 spans 17 residues. V lost 5 bases to trimming and J lost 4 bases; unmatched junction nucleotides: 12. Germline V gene data show CDR1 as KGHSH and CDR2 as LQKENI. The CDR3 spells CASSSYSPGTGNQPQHF. The CDR3 bases are TGTGCCAGCTCATCATATTCTCCCGGGACAGGGAATCAGCCCCAGCATTTT.

Here the CDR3 reads CSATPGVEQYF. CDR3 coding DNA: TGCAGTGCTACCCCAGGGGTAGAGCAGTACTTC. This chain connects TRBV20-1 to TRBJ2-7; D possibly corresponds to TRBD1 (6 bases). Trimming shortened V by 4 bases and J by 7 bases, and 11 bases separated the two germline ends. Per germline, CDR1 DFQATT and CDR2 SNEGSKA (reference sequence). CDR3 size: 11 residues.

The chain links TRBV5-6 to TRBJ2-1; D uncertain. The CDR3 runs to 15 residues. Germline CDR1 SGHDT, CDR2 YYEEEE. Trimming took off 5 bases at V and 0 bases at J, with 12 bases between the two ends. In DNA form, the CDR3 reads TGTGCCAGCAGGCCCGGTCCAGGCTCCTACAATGAGCAGTTCTTC. It specifies CASRPGPGSYNEQFF. The entire variable domain, with the rest obtained from reference TRBV5-6 and TRBJ2-1, is as follows: DAGVTQSPTHLIKTRGQQVTLRCSPKSGHDTVSWYQQALGQGPQFIFQYYEEEERQRGNFPDRFSGHQFPNYSSELNVNALLLGDSALYLCASRPGPGSYNEQFFGPGTRLTVL.

The genes are TRBV19 and TRBJ2-2; 8 bases match TRBD1. The CDR3 is 13 residues long. Losses at the gene ends were 5 bases for V and 6 bases for J; bases not matched to a gene: 2. Germline V gives CDR1 LNHDA, CDR2 SQIVND (reference sequence). This chain's CDR3 is CASSQQGAGELFF. The CDR3 DNA reads TGTGCCAGTAGTCAACAGGGGGCCGGGGAGCTGTTTTTT. The entire variable domain, with the rest obtained from reference TRBV19 and TRBJ2-2, is as follows: DGGITQSPKYLFRKEGQNVTLSCEQNLNHDAMYWYRQDPGQGLRLIYYSQIVNDFQKGDIAEGYSVSREKKESFPLTVTSAQKNPTAFYLCASSQQGAGELFFGEGSRLTVL.

The chain recombines TRBV5-1 with TRBJ2-1; 7 positions agree with TRBD2. Germline-derived CDR1 and CDR2 are SGHRS and YFSETQ. The CDR3 is 16 amino acids. V lost 1 base to trimming and J lost 5 bases; unmatched junction nucleotides: 9. The CDR3 region is CASSLTGRDYNNEQFF. CDR3 nucleotides: TGCGCCAGCAGCTTGACCGGACGGGACTACAACAATGAGCAGTTCTTC.

The gene calls are TRBV5-6 and TRBJ2-2; D is uncertain. Germline lookup yields CDR1 SGHDT and CDR2 YYEEEE. This CDR3 has 13 residues. Deletions cut 2 bases from V and 5 bases from J, with 7 bases between. The CDR3: CASSLTRTGELFF. The CDR3 DNA is TGTGCCAGCAGCTTAACGCGTACCGGGGAGCTGTTTTTT.

The rearrangement uses TRBV30 and TRBJ1-2; the match to TRBD1 covers 7 bases. After removal of 1 base from V and 0 bases from J, the junction contained 2 bases not matched to a gene. This CDR3 is 14 amino acids long. The germline V gene encodes CDR1 GTSNPN and CDR2 SVGIG (reference sequence). In nucleotides, the CDR3 is TGTGCCTGGAGTGACGGACAGGCTAACTATGGCTACACCTTC. This codes for CAWSDGQANYGYTF.

This chain joins TRBV5-1 and TRBJ2-3; 7 nucleotides agree with TRBD2. CDR3 size: 16 residues. The junction had 9 bases not matched to a gene; V was cut back by 3 bases and J by 2 bases. Germline V gene sequence: CDR1 SGHRS, CDR2 YFSETQ. This CDR3 is CASSSQKGTTTDTQYF. DNA for the CDR3: TGCGCCAGCAGCTCTCAGAAGGGGACTACCACAGATACGCAGTATTTT.

The rearrangement uses TRBV30 and TRBJ1-2; weak D call: TRBD1 (5 bases). The CDR3 runs to 13 residues. Germline CDR1 GTSNPN, CDR2 SVGIG (reference sequence). The V end lost 3 bases, the J end lost 4 bases, and 12 bases lay between the germline ends. The CDR3 DNA follows: TGTGCCTGGAGGAGTGGGGCGACCTATGGCTACACCTTC. It translates to CAWRSGATYGYTF.

This clone was observed a few times. Because the CDR3 is missing its conserved closing phenylalanine or tryptophan, this is likely a read error. The limits of the CDR3 on the DNA are not certain, so only TCRdb's listed CDR3 is given. The rearrangement links TRBV14 to TRBJ1-2; the D segment call TRBD1 is taken from the table without a DNA check. Germline V gene sequence: CDR1 SGHDN, CDR2 FVKESK. The CDR3 numbers 13 amino acids, ends counted. The CDR3 loop is CASSQGARGRGVL.